The T cell receptor (beta chain) under discussion was sequenced for a study of blood T cell repertoires in COVID-19. Whole-study context: Specimens from acute and convalescent COVID-19 originated in the United States, Italy and Spain. Sources were T cells, B-cell-depleted T cells, or PBMCs; the material itself was cDNA or gDNA.

Authors' processing steps: Amplification of reference gene primers was used by the study to estimate nucleated cell counts. This table comes from immunoSEQ multiplex PCR, and its TCRdb copy is limited to in-frame clones, with some not included. Clone size and the V and J calls come from that table; the DNA yielded D and trimming. Of over 250,000 clones detected, approximately 83% appear once; the ten largest clones hold 9.5% to 11%. The length of the CDR3 is 15 residues. Germline trimming cut 6 bases from V and 1 base from J; bases unmatched to any gene: 8. Germline CDR1 is MNHEY and CDR2 is SVGAGI. This chain uses TRBV6-5 with TRBJ1-1, with TRBD1 matching over 7 bases. The clonotype originates from a woman between 65 and 79 years old with acute or convalescent COVID-19. Sequenced material: peripheral blood. CDR3 nucleotides: TGTGCCAGCAGCCGACAGGGAGTGAGGAACACTGAAGCTTTCTTT. As protein: CASSRQGVRNTEAFF.